This is a list of T cell receptor beta chains from one sample in a study of blood T cell repertoires in COVID-19. The data were produced by immunoSEQ multiplex PCR, yet TCRdb's version contains in-frame clones alone and is incomplete. The profile covers hundreds of thousands of clones, with 80% to 90% appearing a single time and less than 1.2% taken by the ten largest. Sequenced material: PBMCs or T cells enriched from blood (not recorded which). Receptor source: a man aged 18 to 29 who had recovered from COVID-19. CDR3s include the opening cysteine and the closing phenylalanine or tryptophan. Fields, in order: clone size, V gene, CDR3 protein. Some rows mark clone size as missing; the rest say once, few, many or name a class of expanded clone.

.,TRBV28,CASRHRGRNEQFF
.,TRBV4-1,CASSRSGGLILSSYNEQFF
.,TRBV19,CASSQIGQGDYEQYF
.,TRBV9,CASSVESGNVVDEQFF
.,TRBV5-6,CASSLDRVSGNTIYF
few,TRBV9,CASSVEEGADEKLFF
.,TRBV4-1,CASSRAGRETQYF
.,TRBV18,CASSNQGAAGPNNEQFF
few,TRBV30,CAWSEASGSYEQFF
.,TRBV10-3,CAISGGAGPNMGQFF
once,TRBV7-4,CASSLSQPYTDTQYF
once,TRBV6-5,CASSPGQGYNEQFF
.,TRBV5-1,CASSQQRGSGTYEQYF
.,TRBV6-5,CASQAKENYNSPLHF
.,TRBV5-4,CASSPFRGVDGELFF
.,TRBV7-9,CASSLEGSGGYTF
once,TRBV4-3,CASSQDGFGNSYNEQFF
once,TRBV2,CASMEGKETQYF
many,TRBV19,CASSIGQAPGLMAFF
.,TRBV2,CASIVGQGEKLFF
.,TRBV11-2,CASSPGGTGRSPLHF
.,TRBV7-2,CASSSNSGTSGSYNEQFF
.,TRBV2,CASEYQETQYF
.,TRBV3-1/TRBV3-2,CASSPPGHKVVDEQFF
once,TRBV6-2/TRBV6-3,CASSNPAGGVRNEQFF
.,TRBV7-9,CASSLGEGWTHTF
.,TRBV6-5,CASSHLQGSDTQYF
.,TRBV27,CASRTYLGQNNQPQHF